The clone carrying this T cell receptor beta chain appeared many times. Its antigen is not known. A quantitative 5'-RACE method, one with molecular barcodes, was used to make TCR beta libraries. TCRdb independently ran MiXCR on the 5' RACE reads; one entry per CDR3 protein. The repertoire holds 250,000 to 350,000 distinct CDR3 sequences, with approximately 8.2% as singletons. This specimen belongs to a study of CD8 T cells in ankylosing spondylitis. Study conclusions and caveats: In ankylosing spondylitis blood, a motif of fewer than 10 highly homologous TCR beta variants appeared characteristic.

V was shortened by 2 bases and J by 1 base, with 5 bases between the two germline ends. CDR1 SGHTA and CDR2 FQGNSA come from the germline V gene. The CDR3 has 13 amino acids. Input material: blood, either unsorted or a sorted T cell fraction (not recorded which). This clonotype was obtained from a male donor with ankylosing spondylitis. This sequence joins TRBV7-2 and TRBJ2-5; D gene uncertain. The CDR3, as DNA: TGTGCCAGCAGCTTACCGGTCCAAGAGACCCAGTACTTC. This codes for CASSLPVQETQYF.